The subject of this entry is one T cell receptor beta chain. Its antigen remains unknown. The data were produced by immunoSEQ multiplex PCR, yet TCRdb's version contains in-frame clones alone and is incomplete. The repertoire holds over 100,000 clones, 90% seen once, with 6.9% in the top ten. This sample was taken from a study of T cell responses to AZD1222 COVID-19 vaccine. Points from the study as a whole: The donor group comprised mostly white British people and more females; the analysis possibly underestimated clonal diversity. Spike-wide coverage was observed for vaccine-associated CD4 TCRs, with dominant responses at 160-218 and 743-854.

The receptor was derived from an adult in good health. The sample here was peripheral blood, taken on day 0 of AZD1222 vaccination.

For the CDR3, the DNA is TGCAGCGTTGATGACGGATACTATGGCTACACCTTC. Amino acids: CSVDDGYYGYTF. This chain uses TRBV29-1 with TRBJ1-2; D uncertain. The ends were cut back, 3 bases at V and 3 bases at J, with 8 bases in the middle. This CDR3 is built from 12 residues. From germline, CDR1 is SQVTM and CDR2 ANQGSEA.